Detailed here is one T cell receptor (beta chain). Its antigen is still unknown. Per-base qualities were not stored, and no clone one base away is much larger. These data come from a study of blood T cells in healthy people across ages (dated by TCRdb to the mid-2010s). In terms of the full investigation: In model experiments, roughly one uniquely barcoded TCR beta cDNA molecule per two T cells was captured by template switching. Four age groups were formed from the donors: young (average approximately 17 years), middle-aged (approximately 40), aged (roughly 56) and long-lived (approximately 78). The study measured age-related changes in TCR beta repertoire diversity using deep sequencing normalized with unique cDNA molecular identifiers. To avoid experimental bias, donors of different ages were distributed randomly across sequencing lanes. Two additional independent replicas of 1 million unique cDNA reads from the same blood draw were analyzed for two donors (one aged 18 to 30 and one aged 80 or older). Broad study findings and their caveats: The percentage of naive T cells measured by flow cytometry correlated strongly with observed TCR beta diversity. Donor CMV infection status was unknown, potentially confounding age-related changes in expanded clonotypes. The long-lived group showed more naive CD4+ T cells, fewer expanded clones and increased TCR diversity than the aged group, suggesting age selection. As age increased, observed TCR beta diversity per million T cells dropped in a roughly linear way, and a significant reduction was already evident by age 40. Total diversity estimates from one million sequenced T cells were considered lower bounds and underestimates. Bulk unsorted PBMC profiling prevented conclusive comparison of naive and antigen-experienced compartments.

Libraries were made using 5' RACE. The sequencer was an Illumina HiSeq 2500. A second PCR of roughly 7 to 12 cycles was performed with a sample-barcoded 5' primer and a J-beta primer mix. Each TCR beta cDNA molecule received a unique molecular identifier from a template-switch 5' adaptor carrying 12 random nucleotides. Each sample yielded at least 3 million CDR3-containing paired-end reads. First-strand cDNA synthesis was performed from all RNA using the Mint cDNA synthesis kit, with priming by a TRBC-specific oligonucleotide. Following uracil-DNA glycosylase treatment, a first 18-cycle PCR with universal primers M1SS and BC2_uni_R was performed on all cDNA. As for the original processing: Normalization of each sample was performed by random selection of 1 million high-quality reads, each carrying a distinct molecular identifier. Instead of being binned into consensus sequences, reads with shared molecular identifiers were discarded. MiTCR, run with a Q25 quality threshold and the strictest error-elimination algorithm, handled CDR3 identification, clonotype clustering and error correction. A nonparametric unseen species model using Euler transformation provided a lower-bound estimate of total TCR beta diversity. Clones were called with MiXCR by TCRdb after fastp trimmed the public reads at Q25, and only in-frame beta chains were retained. For every CDR3 protein sequence, its rows merge into one entry that carries the most common genes and DNA. Clone size and V and J calls follow TCRdb, not the original study. Within this sample are about 580,000 distinct CDR3 sequences, with 47% of them counted one time only. The leading ten clones occupy under 30% of the sample.

The donors were roughly 40 Caucasian individuals from Russia, aged roughly 6 to 100 years, who were systemically healthy. Each donor gave 8 to 10 milliliters of peripheral blood, drawn into EDTA-treated Vacutainer tubes. Ficoll-Paque density-gradient centrifugation was used to isolate PBMCs, with at least 7 million per sample. Trizol reagent was used to extract total RNA from PBMCs, with at least 5.5 micrograms per sample. The percentages of naive CD45RAhigh/CD27high T cells were determined by flow cytometry on a PBMC aliquot from every donor. The CDR1 and CDR2 encoded by the germline V gene (reference sequence) are DFQATT and SNEGSKA. Trimming removed 0 bases from V and 0 bases from J; the gene matches leave 13 bases unexplained. The CDR3 holds 18 amino acids from the cysteine to the phenylalanine. Only CDR3 DNA remains: 54 bases, in frame from the first base.

The sequenced sample consisted of blood. The clonotype comes from a man older than 75 in good health. The sequence joins TRBV20-1 to TRBJ2-5; 7 bases in between match TRBD1. CDR3 sequence: CSARDEGGAAQNQETQYF. The bases read TGCAGTGCTAGAGACGAAGGGGGCGCCGCACAGAACCAAGAGACCCAGTACTTC.